This TCR beta chain was sequenced during a study of beta chain features in type 1 diabetes (dated by TCRdb to the late 2010s). Background for the entire study: No differences in mean age, gender distribution, total cell number or subset yield were found between patients and healthy donors. A total of under 140,000,000 sorted cells were examined across all samples, and the number of cells per subset was strongly correlated with RNA yield. The study compared TCRB repertoires of sorted circulating CD4+ T cell subsets between recently diagnosed type 1 diabetes patients and matched healthy donors. Whereas all 30 or so donors provided naive and central memory subsets, regulatory and stem cell-like memory subsets were isolated from just 8 patients and about 8 healthy donors.

From each donor, a single peripheral blood sample of about 100 mL on average was drawn into heparinised tubes. Using a panel that included CD45RO, CCR7, CD25, CD127, CD95 and CD27, naive, central memory, regulatory and stem cell-like memory CD4+ T cells were sorted on a BD FACSAria II. All sorted populations exceeded 98% purity. PBMCs were isolated immediately by Lymphoprep density gradient centrifugation and stained directly without culture. To minimize batch effects, samples were stained and sorted in pairs, one healthy donor with one patient per experiment. The research as a whole found: A moderate but significant shortening of TCRB CDR3 length was observed in type 1 diabetes patients in all four CD4+ subsets. Sequencing cDNA rather than genomic DNA could over-represent highly expressing activated cells, although activation and CD3 levels did not differ between groups. At VDJ recombination sites, patients with type 1 diabetes made fewer insertions and deleted more nucleotides, a pattern implying thymic rearrangement abnormalities. Because the HLA sub-analyses included only small numbers of individuals, any influence of HLA type on TCRB rearrangement was left unresolved. PCR might favor shorter templates, but patient and control samples were amplified and corrected together, so any skew would affect both groups equally. Naive, central memory and regulatory TCRB repertoires appeared more similar among patients than among healthy donors.

This clone was counted between two and nine times. Its antigen is still unknown. No base quality values were provided; no much bigger clone lies one nucleotide off. The High Capacity cDNA Reverse Transcription Kit was used to reverse transcribe all of the isolated RNA, meaning that expressed TCRB transcripts were what got sequenced. Deep immunoSEQ sequencing was applied to naive, central memory and regulatory T cell samples, giving an average of roughly 3.6 million total reads per sample. After sorted cells were lysed in RLT buffer, RNA was extracted with DNase-treated RNeasy Micro or Mini kits, with the choice depending on cell number. To prevent cross-contamination, every cell subset was processed on its own, while patient and healthy donor samples were processed together. Using the immunoSEQ multiplex PCR, TCRB sequences were amplified from cDNA into 87-bp fragments spanning the CDR3 region. Sequencing of the amplicons was performed on the Illumina HiSeq platform. As for the authors' bioinformatics: Synthetic template baselines were used to correct PCR bias computationally, reads within Hamming distance 2 were collapsed together, and singletons that could not be merged were discarded. Reads were aligned to IMGT to assign V, D and J genes, CDR3 length, and insertions or deletions at six rearrangement sites. Within each subset, clonotype counts were normalized to sorted cell number, and only after that were true diversity and Gini coefficients computed with the tcR R package. The overlap coefficient, calculated on TCRB nucleotide sequences, was used to measure repertoire sharing. TCRdb took this table from immuneACCESS and kept in-frame rearrangements with V and J called. Such tables lack part of the clones; where checked against another copy, unresolved V genes explain under half of the gap, and the rest is unexplained. The DNA was the basis for D and trimming; V, J and clone size are from that table. Within this sample are about 340,000 clones, with 7% to 9% of them counted one time only. The biggest ten clones account for less than 0.45% of the sample.

The V end loses 1 base and the J end loses 2 bases, and a stretch of 15 bases separates them. The germline V gene (reference sequence) yields SEHNR for CDR1 and FQNEAQ for CDR2. Spanning cysteine to phenylalanine, the CDR3 consists of 16 amino acids. CDR3 DNA only is kept here, 48 bases in frame from base 1. The chain joins TRBV7-9 to TRBJ2-7; the D assignment is uncertain and may be TRBD1 or TRBD2, with 6 bases supporting each. Sequencing was performed on central memory CD4+ T cells from blood. The sequence derives from a woman aged 18-35 years in good health. The DNA is TGTGCCAGCAGCTTAGGGTGGGGGGCATTAACCTACGAGCAGTACTTC. It encodes CASSLGWGALTYEQYF.